This T cell receptor beta chain appears in the sequencing data of a study of Graves' ophthalmopathy and Graves' hyperthyroidism. The study amplified TCR beta CDR3 regions using RNA transcripts. A first-round RT-PCR used HTBI primers, followed by a second-round multiplex PCR. MiXCR, applied by TCRdb to the multiplex PCR reads, yields one record per CDR3 protein. The table records around 670,000 distinct CDR3 sequences, 40% of them present only once. CDR1 is SEHNR and CDR2 is FQNEAQ in the germline V gene (reference sequence). The CDR3 has 14 amino acids. Trimming took off 6 bases at V and 7 bases at J, with 18 bases between the two ends. Concerning this clonotype: Its antigen is currently unknown.

Findings of the study overall: Most expanded thyroid clonotypes above 0.001 frequency also appeared in blood.

The receptor comes from an adult man with Graves' ophthalmopathy. The rearrangement links TRBV7-9 to TRBJ2-5, with D perhaps being TRBD1 or TRBD2 (5 bases each). The source material was peripheral blood. The CDR3 sequence is CASSLARDRRTQYF. The CDR3 DNA reads as TGTGCCAGCAGTTTGGCCCGGGACCGGCGGACCCAGTACTTC.